These 25 T cell receptor beta chains came from one sample sequenced in a study of OX40 agonist ivuxolimab in advanced cancers. TCRdb's table, derived via immunoSEQ multiplex PCR, lists solely in-frame clones and lacks some. The data hold approximately 3,400 clones, with around 80% observed a single time. This material consisted of CD4+ or CD8+ T cells sorted from blood, taken in a trial of the OX40 agonist ivuxolimab. These receptors were obtained from an adult with an advanced solid tumor such as melanoma, head and neck, liver or kidney cancer.

The chain carries TRBV30 and TRBJ2-7; 10 nucleotides agree with TRBD1. The CDR3 totals 12 residues. V was clipped by 7 bases and J by 4 bases; unmatched bases: 4. CDR1 GTSNPN and CDR2 SVGIG come from the germline V gene (reference sequence). The DNA for the CDR3 is TGTGCCTCCCGGGACAGGGGATACGAGCAGTACTTC. Its protein is CASRDRGYEQYF.

The chain links TRBV9 to TRBJ1-4, with 7 bases lining up with TRBD1. The V and J ends lost 4 bases and 7 bases, in that order; junction bases with no gene match: 7. CDR1 is SGDLS and CDR2 is YYNGEE in the germline V gene. The CDR3 runs to 14 residues. This CDR3 reads CASSPGGRGEKLFF. The DNA for the CDR3 is TGTGCCAGCAGCCCAGGGGGGCGGGGTGAAAAACTGTTTTTT.

The CDR3: CASRSTGGVYGYTF. The CDR3 coding sequence is TGCGCCAGCAGATCGACAGGGGGGGTCTATGGCTACACCTTC. This chain joins TRBV10-2 and TRBJ1-2; 9 bases are a match to TRBD1. J gave up 4 bases and V 6 bases, and 6 bases lay outside the gene matches. Germline values: CDR1 WSHSY, CDR2 SAAADI. This CDR3 is built from 14 residues.

The chain links TRBV7-9 to TRBJ2-5, with 9 positions matching TRBD2. CDR3 size: 15 residues. Unmatched junction bases numbered 7, after V lost 3 bases and J lost 5 bases. CDR1 and CDR2 from the germline V gene are SEHNR and FQNEAQ (reference sequence). CDR3 residues: CASSFGGRAGETQYF. Written as DNA, the CDR3 is TGTGCCAGCAGCTTTGGCGGGAGGGCGGGCGAGACCCAGTACTTC. The variable domain in full, with the rest retrieved from reference TRBV7-9 and TRBJ2-5, is DTGVSQNPRHKITKRGQNVTFRCDPISEHNRLYWYRQTLGQGPEFLTYFQNEAQLEKSRLLSDRFSAERPKGSFSTLEIQRTEQGDSAMYLCASSFGGRAGETQYFGPGTRLLVL.

The rearrangement links TRBV7-9 to TRBJ2-1; D gene unclear. V was pared by 1 base and J by 8 bases, with 15 bases between. CDR1 is SEHNR, CDR2 FQNEAQ, per germline (reference sequence). CDR3 length: 15 residues. CDR3 residues: CASSLGVDPADEQFF. DNA of the CDR3: TGTGCCAGCAGCTTAGGGGTGGACCCTGCAGATGAGCAGTTCTTC.

The chain uses TRBV6-5 and TRBJ2-7, with TRBD1 identical over 11 bases. Germline CDR1 MNHEY, CDR2 SVGAGI. The CDR3 runs to 15 residues. Germline trimming cut 7 bases from V and 3 bases from J; bases unmatched to any gene: 8. CDR3 residues: CASISRDRGIYEQYF. CDR3 DNA sequence: TGTGCCAGCATTTCCCGGGACAGGGGGATCTACGAGCAGTACTTC.

The V gene is TRBV27, the J gene TRBJ1-2; 11 bases agree with TRBD1. CDR1 is MNHEY and CDR2 is SMNVEV in the germline V gene (reference sequence). The CDR3 is made up of 14 amino acids. After removal of 4 bases from V and 4 bases from J, the junction contained 2 bases not matched to a gene. CDR3 bases: TGTGCCAGCAGTTGGACAGGGGGCTTCTATGGCTACACCTTC. Its translation is CASSWTGGFYGYTF.

The chain combines TRBV30 with TRBJ1-2; 9 bases align to TRBD1. J was trimmed by 6 bases and V by 0 bases; bases with no gene match: 8. This CDR3 contains 15 residues. Looked up from germline, CDR1 is GTSNPN and CDR2 is SVGIG (reference sequence). The CDR3 DNA sequence: TGTGCCTGGAGTGTAGGAGGGACAGGGAACCATGGCTACACCTTC. It codes for CAWSVGGTGNHGYTF.

V and J are TRBV27 and TRBJ1-5, with D unclear. Deletions cut 0 bases from V and 4 bases from J, with 7 bases between. The germline gives CDR1 MNHEY, CDR2 SMNVEV (reference sequence). This CDR3 has 14 amino acids. The CDR3 sequence: CASSLSKGNQPQHF. CDR3 nucleotide sequence: TGTGCCAGCAGTTTATCGAAGGGTAATCAGCCCCAGCATTTT.

The chain couples TRBV11-3 to TRBJ2-7; D gene uncertain. The CDR3 loop spans 16 amino acids. CDR1 is SGHNT, CDR2 YENEEA, per germline. Trimming took off 4 bases at V and 0 bases at J, with 16 bases between the two ends. CDR3 sequence (DNA): TGTGCCAGCAGCTCACACTCAGGACGCTACTCCTACGAGCAGTACTTC. It specifies CASSSHSGRYSYEQYF.

This chain connects TRBV29-1 to TRBJ2-1; D remains unclear. Trimming cost V 1 base and J 7 bases, with 5 bases left between them. Germline CDR1 and CDR2: SQVTM and ANQGSEA. The CDR3 is made up of 11 amino acids. Written as DNA, the CDR3 is TGCAGCGTTGAAGCGAGGAATGAGCAGTTCTTC. Translation: CSVEARNEQFF.

The chain joins TRBV5-1 to TRBJ2-7; perhaps TRBD1 as D (5 bases). V was pared by 1 base and J by 4 bases, with 9 bases between. Germline V gene data show CDR1 as SGHRS and CDR2 as YFSETQ. The CDR3 is 13 residues long. CDR3 in amino acids: CASSLFQGYEQYF. The CDR3 nucleotides read TGCGCCAGCAGCTTGTTTCAGGGATACGAGCAGTACTTC.

The rearrangement joins TRBV4-1 to TRBJ2-1; no firm D call. CDR1 and CDR2 from the germline V gene are MGHRA and YSYEKL. CDR3 size: 15 residues. The V end lost 0 bases, the J end lost 4 bases, and 10 bases lay between the germline ends. The CDR3 DNA is TGCGCCAGCAGCCAAGATCGAGCTAATTACAATGAGCAGTTCTTC. As protein: CASSQDRANYNEQFF.

The sample holds one count of this clone. V gene TRBV25-1 combines with J gene TRBJ2-1, with 9 positions matching TRBD1. Germline V gene lookup returns CDR1 MGHDK and CDR2 SYGVNS. The CDR3 loop spans 14 amino acids. Germline trimming cut 3 bases from V and 6 bases from J; bases unmatched to any gene: 3. The CDR3 region has the DNA TGTGCCAGCAGTGAGCCGGGACAGGGCAATGAGCAGTTCTTC. This translates into CASSEPGQGNEQFF.

J is TRBJ1-1 and V is TRBV15, with a possible D match to TRBD1 (6 bases). From germline, CDR1 is LNHNV and CDR2 YYDKDF (reference sequence). The CDR3 runs 16 residues. The V and J ends lost 3 bases and 3 bases respectively, with 17 bases between them. The CDR3 loop is CATSSKQGGYDTEAFF. Written as DNA, the CDR3 is TGTGCCACCAGCAGCAAACAGGGAGGTTACGACACTGAAGCTTTCTTT.

V and J are TRBV13 and TRBJ2-3; 13 nucleotides line up with TRBD2. CDR3 size: 16 residues. The V segment lost 0 bases and the J segment 5 bases; nucleotides outside the gene matches: 2. CDR1 is PRHDT and CDR2 is FYEKMQ in the germline V gene (reference sequence). CDR3 residues: CASSLGLAGGLDTQYF. DNA of the CDR3: TGTGCCAGCAGCTTAGGACTAGCGGGAGGGCTAGATACGCAGTATTTT. Supplemented by reference TRBV13 and TRBJ2-3, the full variable domain reads AAGVIQSPRHLIKEKRETATLKCYPIPRHDTVYWYQQGPGQDPQFLISFYEKMQSDKGSIPDRFSAQQFSDYHSELNMSSLELGDSALYFCASSLGLAGGLDTQYFGPGTRLTVL.

V usage is TRBV30 and J usage is TRBJ2-7; 10 nucleotides align to TRBD2. Germline lookup yields CDR1 GTSNPN and CDR2 SVGIG (reference sequence). Trimming cost V 3 bases and J 2 bases; bases outside gene matches: 7. The CDR3 is made up of 15 amino acids. CDR3 in DNA: TGTGCCTGGAGGCTCGGGACTAGCGCCGCCTACGAGCAGTACTTC. Its protein is CAWRLGTSAAYEQYF.

This clone was seen only once. This chain connects TRBV5-5 to TRBJ1-2; D unresolved. Trimming removed 0 bases from V and 7 bases from J, with 22 bases in between. In germline, CDR1 is SGHKS, CDR2 YYEKEE (reference sequence). This CDR3 has 17 residues. The CDR3 here is CASSLAPVGSAKSGYTF. The CDR3 coding sequence is TGTGCCAGCAGCTTGGCCCCTGTCGGGTCAGCCAAAAGTGGCTACACCTTC.

V is TRBV25-1 and J is TRBJ2-7; TRBD1 matches 8 bases. The CDR3 contains 15 residues. V was pared by 1 base and J by 3 bases, with 5 bases of the junction left unmatched. From germline, CDR1 is MGHDK and CDR2 SYGVNS. This chain's CDR3 is CASSESGQGFYEQYF. Written as DNA, the CDR3 is TGTGCCAGCAGTGAATCTGGACAGGGTTTCTACGAGCAGTACTTC.

In this sample, this clone turned up a few times. The chain's CDR3 is CASSQSGTGAYEQYF. For the CDR3, the DNA is TGCGCCAGCAGCCAATCCGGGACAGGGGCCTACGAGCAGTACTTC. The gene calls are TRBV4-1 and TRBJ2-7; 10 nucleotides align to TRBD1. This CDR3 region has 15 residues. Germline V gene sequence: CDR1 MGHRA, CDR2 YSYEKL. The junction had 3 bases not matched to a gene; V was cut back by 2 bases and J by 2 bases.

In its sample, this clone was seen a few times. The rearrangement links TRBV5-1 to TRBJ2-3, with 7 nucleotides matching TRBD2. In germline, CDR1 is SGHRS, CDR2 YFSETQ. The J segment lost 5 bases and the V segment lost 6 bases, leaving 6 bases of the junction unmatched. This CDR3 is built from 13 residues. The CDR3 nucleotides read TGCGCCAGCAACGCGGGGGTGGGAGATACGCAGTATTTT. Its protein product is CASNAGVGDTQYF. The whole variable domain, filled in from reference TRBV5-1 and TRBJ2-3, reads KAGVTQTPRYLIKTRGQQVTLSCSPISGHRSVSWYQQTPGQGLQFLFEYFSETQRNKGNFPGRFSGRQFSNSRSEMNVSTLELGDSALYLCASNAGVGDTQYFGPGTRLTVL.

The V and J genes are TRBV5-4 and TRBJ1-2, with D maybe TRBD1 (6 bases). CDR1 is SGHNT, CDR2 YYREEE, per germline (reference sequence). The germline V and J ends were trimmed by 2 bases and 5 bases, with 13 bases remaining between them. This CDR3 is built from 14 residues. The CDR3 spells CASSFTGQWYGYTF. Written as DNA, the CDR3 is TGTGCCAGCAGCTTCACAGGGCAGTGGTATGGCTACACCTTC.

V and J are TRBV7-9 and TRBJ2-1, with 11 bases aligning to TRBD2. This CDR3 comprises 17 residues. V lost 5 bases, J lost 7 bases, and 13 bases stayed unmatched. Looked up from germline, CDR1 is SEHNR and CDR2 is FQNEAQ (reference sequence). CDR3 residues: CASSPGVAGGPENEQFF. Written as DNA, the CDR3 is TGTGCCAGCAGCCCAGGTGTAGCGGGAGGGCCTGAGAATGAGCAGTTCTTC.

The V call is TRBV4-1, the J call TRBJ1-2, with D uncertain. The V end was cut by 0 bases, the J end by 2 bases, with 16 bases between. The length of the CDR3 is 17 residues. Looked up from germline, CDR1 is MGHRA and CDR2 is YSYEKL. CDR3 residues: CASSQEYAGSLNYGYTF. DNA of the CDR3: TGCGCCAGCAGCCAAGAGTATGCGGGGTCCCTGAACTATGGCTACACCTTC.

The CDR3 here is CASSALAQRNEQYF. The CDR3 DNA follows: TGTGCCAGCAGTGCGCTAGCCCAAAGAAACGAGCAGTACTTC. The genes are TRBV6-1 and TRBJ2-7, with D perhaps TRBD2 (5 bases). The CDR3 runs to 14 residues. Per germline, CDR1 MNHNS and CDR2 SASEGT. V gave up 4 bases and J gave up 5 bases, with 15 bases separating them.